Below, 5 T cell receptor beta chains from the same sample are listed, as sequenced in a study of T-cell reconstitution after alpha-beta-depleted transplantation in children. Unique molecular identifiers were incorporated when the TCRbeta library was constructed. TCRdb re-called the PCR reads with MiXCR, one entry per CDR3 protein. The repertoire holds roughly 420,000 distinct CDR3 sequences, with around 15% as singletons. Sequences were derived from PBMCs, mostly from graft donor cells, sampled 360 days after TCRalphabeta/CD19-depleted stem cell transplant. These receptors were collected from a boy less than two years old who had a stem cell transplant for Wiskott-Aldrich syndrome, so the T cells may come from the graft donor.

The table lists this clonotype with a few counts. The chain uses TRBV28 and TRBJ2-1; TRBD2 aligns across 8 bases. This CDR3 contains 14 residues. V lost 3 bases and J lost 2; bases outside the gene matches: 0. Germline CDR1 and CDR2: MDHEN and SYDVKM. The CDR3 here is CASSFGGAYNEQFF. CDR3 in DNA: TGTGCCAGCAGTTTCGGGGGGGCCTACAATGAGCAGTTCTTC.

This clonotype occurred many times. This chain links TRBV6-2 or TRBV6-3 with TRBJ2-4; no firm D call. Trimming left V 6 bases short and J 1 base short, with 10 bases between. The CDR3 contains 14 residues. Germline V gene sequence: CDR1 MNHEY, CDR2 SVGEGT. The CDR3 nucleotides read TGTGCCAGCAGGCTGAGGCTGGCCAAAAACATTCAGTACTTC. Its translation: CASRLRLAKNIQYF.

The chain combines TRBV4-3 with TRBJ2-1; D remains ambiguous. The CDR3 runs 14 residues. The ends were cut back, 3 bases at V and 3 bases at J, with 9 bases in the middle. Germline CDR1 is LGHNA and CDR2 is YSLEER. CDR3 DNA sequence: TGCGCCAGCAGCCAGGGCTGGAACTACAATGAGCAGTTCTTC. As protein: CASSQGWNYNEQFF.

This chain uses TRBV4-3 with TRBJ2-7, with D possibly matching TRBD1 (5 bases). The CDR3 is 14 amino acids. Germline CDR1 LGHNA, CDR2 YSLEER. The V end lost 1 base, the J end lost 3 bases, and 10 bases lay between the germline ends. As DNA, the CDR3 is TGCGCCAGCAGCCAAGTGGCAGGGCGCTACGAGCAGTACTTC. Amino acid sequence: CASSQVAGRYEQYF.

CDR3 region: CSVIQGAYEQYF. The DNA of the CDR3 is TGCAGCGTTATCCAGGGAGCCTACGAGCAGTACTTC. This chain joins TRBV29-1 and TRBJ2-7; D is possibly TRBD1 or TRBD2 (5 bases each). Between the trimmed V and J ends, which lost 5 bases and 2 bases, there was a span of 10 bases. The germline gives CDR1 SQVTM, CDR2 ANQGSEA. The CDR3 covers 12 residues.